These 17 T cell receptor beta chains originate from one sample sequenced in a study of spatial heterogeneity in lung cancer. Study findings and constraints: Tumor mutation counts were tracked by expanded intratumoral alpha and beta TCR counts.

Their antigen targets remain unknown. MiXCR, run by TCRdb on the 5' RACE reads, gives a single entry per CDR3 protein. Of around 18,000 distinct CDR3 sequences detected, almost 6% appear once; the ten largest clones hold approximately 10%. The time point was: sample taken at primary tumor resection. The sequencing used lung tumor tissue, collected at surgery. These receptors were obtained from a female donor with early-stage non-small cell lung cancer.

In the case of this clonotype: This beta chain is a stray sequence in a library constructed for alpha chains; its clone size is not meaningful. V usage is TRBV12-3 or TRBV12-4 and J usage is TRBJ1-1, with D maybe TRBD1 (6 bases). Between the trimmed V and J ends, which lost 2 bases and 4 bases, there was a span of 11 bases. The CDR3 totals 14 residues. The CDR3 loop is CASSLHREGTEAFF. The DNA of the CDR3 is TGTGCCAGCAGTTTACACAGGGAGGGCACTGAAGCTTTCTTT.

The sample holds a few counts of this clonotype. This beta chain turned up in a library designed for alpha chains; as an off-target read, its abundance says little. This chain links TRBV7-9 with TRBJ1-1; a weak D match, TRBD1 (6 bases). Germline V gives CDR1 SEHNR, CDR2 FQNEAQ (reference sequence). The V and J ends lost 7 bases and 1 base respectively, with 10 bases between them. The CDR3 has 13 residues. The CDR3 spells CASMAGANTEAFF. CDR3 coding DNA: TGTGCCAGCATGGCAGGGGCGAACACTGAAGCTTTCTTT.

This clonotype was counted ten times or more. In a library made to pick up alpha chains, this beta chain is a stray read with a size that means little. The CDR3 DNA reads as TGTGCCAGTAACGCGGACAGGGGGTTCACCGGGGAGCTGTTTTTT. This gives the protein CASNADRGFTGELFF. J is TRBJ2-2 and V is TRBV19, with 10 bases fitting TRBD1. The CDR3 contains 15 residues. From germline, CDR1 is LNHDA and CDR2 SQIVND (reference sequence). With 7 bases clipped from V and 4 bases from J, the junction kept 6 bases outside the gene matches. Supplemented by reference TRBV19 and TRBJ2-2, the full variable domain reads DGGITQSPKYLFRKEGQNVTLSCEQNLNHDAMYWYRQDPGQGLRLIYYSQIVNDFQKGDIAEGYSVSREKKESFPLTVTSAQKNPTAFYLCASNADRGFTGELFFGEGSRLTVL.

This clonotype came up many times. Because the library targeted alpha chains, this beta chain is an off-target read whose size means little. The chain combines TRBV2 with TRBJ2-1; 7 bases line up with TRBD2. Germline values: CDR1 SNHLY, CDR2 FYNNEI. With V trimmed by 5 bases and J by 4 bases, 14 bases remained unmatched. CDR3 length: 17 residues. The CDR3 region has the DNA TGTGCCAGCAGTCCCCTCTCCGGGACTACTCTATACAATGAGCAGTTCTTC. The encoded protein is CASSPLSGTTLYNEQFF.

For this clonotype: As an off-target read in a library built for alpha chains, this beta chain has a frequency of little significance. This sequence joins TRBV12-3 or TRBV12-4 and TRBJ2-1, with D possibly TRBD2 on 5 matching bases. The CDR3 has 13 amino acids. Trimming removed 5 bases at V and 6 bases at J, with 11 bases between. CDR3 sequence reads: CASSQLVGNEQFF. The CDR3 coding sequence is TGTGCCAGCAGTCAACTAGTGGGCAATGAGCAGTTCTTC.

Worth noting for this clonotype: Within a library made for alpha chains, this beta chain is off target, and its count is uninformative. The chain is built from TRBV20-1 and TRBJ2-3; the match to TRBD2 covers 10 bases. Losses at the gene ends were 3 bases for V and 0 bases for J; bases not matched to a gene: 6. The length of the CDR3 is 16 residues. CDR1 DFQATT and CDR2 SNEGSKA come from the germline V gene (reference sequence). The CDR3: CSASASGRYSTDTQYF. CDR3 sequence (DNA): TGCAGTGCTAGTGCTAGCGGGAGATATAGCACAGATACGCAGTATTTT.

This clonotype was observed at least ten times. The size of this beta chain means little, since it is a stray read in a library made for alpha chains. The chain couples TRBV5-1 to TRBJ2-2, with D tentatively TRBD1 (5 bases). The CDR3 totals 15 residues. In germline, CDR1 is SGHRS, CDR2 YFSETQ. V lost 0 bases and J 6 bases, leaving 12 bases between the germline ends. CDR3 sequence (DNA): TGCGCCAGCAGCTTGGGACATACAGGACCCGGGGAGCTGTTTTTT. Residues: CASSLGHTGPGELFF.

This clonotype was picked up many times. The library was built for alpha chains, so this beta chain is an off-target read and its size means little. The V gene is TRBV5-1, the J gene TRBJ2-3, with 11 bases lining up with TRBD1. V lost 3 bases to trimming and J lost 4 bases; unmatched junction nucleotides: 7. Germline CDR1 reads SGHRS; CDR2 reads YFSETQ. The CDR3 loop spans 16 amino acids. For the CDR3, the DNA is TGCGCCAGCAGCTGGGGACAGGGGGTTTCCGCAGATACGCAGTATTTT. Translating gives CASSWGQGVSADTQYF.

This clonotype showed up many times. This beta chain is a stray sequence in a library constructed for alpha chains; its clone size is not meaningful. V is TRBV7-2 and J is TRBJ2-3; 8 bases match TRBD2. Germline values: CDR1 SGHTA, CDR2 FQGNSA. J lost 6 bases, V lost 5 bases, and 7 bases had no gene match. This CDR3 comprises 14 residues. CDR3 in DNA: TGTGCCAGCAGCCCAGGGACTAGTGCGGATACGCAGTATTTT. Translated: CASSPGTSADTQYF.

In regard to this clonotype: Sequence at one end of the junction differs from germline and may be a read error. The size of this beta chain means little, since it is a stray read in a library made for alpha chains. The V gene is TRBV7-2, the J gene TRBJ2-1, with D possibly TRBD2 on 6 matching bases. This CDR3 has 15 residues. Germline CDR1 and CDR2: SGHTA and FQGNSA. CDR3 coding DNA: TGTGCCAGCAGCCAGGCGGCGGGAAGCAACAATGAGCGGTTCTTC. As protein: CASSQAAGSNNERFF.

This clonotype was counted many times. This beta chain turned up in a library designed for alpha chains; as an off-target read, its abundance says little. This rearrangement joins TRBV7-9 to TRBJ2-1, with D perhaps given as TRBD1 or TRBD2 (5 bases each). The V and J ends lost 5 bases and 8 bases respectively, with 16 bases between them. The CDR3 is made up of 14 amino acids. Germline lookup yields CDR1 SEHNR and CDR2 FQNEAQ (reference sequence). The DNA of the CDR3 is TGTGCCAGCAGCCACTTGGGGCTAGCCTATGAGCAGTTCTTC. This encodes CASSHLGLAYEQFF.

Details on this clonotype: This beta chain was picked up by a library intended for alpha chains and is off target, so its count carries little meaning. The V gene is TRBV7-8, the J gene TRBJ2-5; 9 nucleotides align to TRBD1. V was pared by 5 bases and J by 6 bases, with 10 bases of the junction left unmatched. This CDR3 is built from 15 residues. Germline V lookup: CDR1 SGHVS, CDR2 FQNEAQ. CDR3 bases: TGTGCCAGCAGCGGGAGGGACAGGGTGTTGAAGACCCAGTACTTC. Protein: CASSGRDRVLKTQYF.

This clonotype has at least ten counts. In a library made to pick up alpha chains, this beta chain is a stray read with a size that means little. The chain couples TRBV3-1 to TRBJ1-2; D is uncertain. There are 12 residues in the CDR3. Germline lookup yields CDR1 LGHDT and CDR2 YNNKEL (reference sequence). V was pared by 5 bases and J by 0 bases, with 4 bases between. The CDR3 DNA follows: TGTGCCAGCAGCGAGGCTAACTATGGCTACACCTTC. This translates into CASSEANYGYTF.

This clonotype was seen ten or more times. This beta chain slipped into a library made for alpha chains as a stray read, so its size is not meaningful. This CDR3 reads CASRDLYNSPLHF. CDR3 sequence (DNA): TGTGCCAGCAGGGACCTTTATAATTCACCCCTCCACTTT. The rearrangement uses TRBV12-3 or TRBV12-4 and TRBJ1-6; D is unclear. Trimming shortened V by 6 bases and J by 4 bases, and 7 bases separated the two germline ends. The CDR3 has 13 residues.

A word on this clonotype: This beta chain turned up in a library designed for alpha chains; as an off-target read, its abundance says little. This rearrangement joins TRBV11-2 to TRBJ2-2, with 11 nucleotides matching TRBD1. The ends lost 4 bases at V and 5 bases at J; junction bases unmatched: 6. Germline V CDR1 and CDR2: SGHAT, FQNNGV. This CDR3 spans 16 amino acids. CDR3 sequence (DNA): TGTGCCAGCAGCTCCCCCCGGGACAGGGGGACCGGGGAGCTGTTTTTT. Translation: CASSSPRDRGTGELFF.

Concerning this clonotype: This sequence may be a read error, since a much larger clone differs from it by one base. This beta chain was picked up by a library intended for alpha chains and is off target, so its count carries little meaning. The chain links TRBV19 to TRBJ2-1; 7 bases are shared with TRBD1. The germline V gene has CDR1 LNHDA and CDR2 SQIVND (reference sequence). CDR3 length: 14 residues. DNA for the CDR3: TGTGCCAGTAGTATTTTACAGGGGAACAATAAGCAGTTCTTC. This encodes CASSILQGNNKQFF.

In its sample, this clonotype was seen many times. This beta chain is an unintended read in a library built for alpha chains; its size means little. The chain joins TRBV6-1 to TRBJ2-6, with D unclear. The CDR3 is made up of 15 amino acids. CDR1 and CDR2 from the germline V gene are MNHNS and SASEGT. Trimming took off 3 bases at V and 1 base at J, with 7 bases between the two ends. The CDR3 DNA sequence: TGTGCCAGCAGTGATCCCTGGTCTGGGGCCAACGTCCTGACTTTC. This sequence encodes CASSDPWSGANVLTF.